The TCR beta chain described here comes from a study of CD8+ T cells in alopecia areata. Broader study findings: Mice showed TCR sharing more clearly than patients did, possibly owing to HLA. Scalp sequencing captures resident alphabeta T cells of normal skin too. More clonal than normal scalp was lesional scalp, particularly alopecia totalis/universalis.

After isolation, RNA underwent reverse transcription to generate cDNA as the sequencing template. Sequencing was performed with immunoSEQ multiplex PCR; in TCRdb, only in-frame clones are kept and a portion is missing. There are 180,000 or so clones in the sample; roughly 64% occur only once, and 5.5% to 6% lies in the top ten. Treatment given: oral pan-JAK inhibitor, 5-10 mg twice daily. Alopecia areata patients provided lesional scalp punch biopsies and peripheral blood. Remarks on this clone: The antigen remains undetermined.

V was cut by 7 bases and J by 1 base, with 13 bases left in between. Germline V CDR1 and CDR2: SGHTA, FQGNSA. The CDR3 spans 14 residues. This specimen was CD4+ T cells sorted from blood, taken at week 24, from a patient treated with tofacitinib. This receptor was taken from a human donor with alopecia areata. The V gene is TRBV7-2, the J gene TRBJ1-1; TRBD1 is a possible D gene (5 bases). CDR3 protein: CASTPWGENTEAFF. Here the CDR3 DNA reads TGTGCCAGCACCCCTTGGGGCGAGAACACTGAAGCTTTCTTT.